This TCR beta chain originates from a study of beta chain features in type 1 diabetes. Study-wide results and caveats: Junctions at VDJ sites from type 1 diabetes patients had fewer insertions and more deletions. Possibly, sequencing cDNA over-represented cells that had high TCR expression levels.

With regard to this clone: Antigen unknown.

The germline CDR1 and CDR2 sequences are DFQATT and SNEGSKA (reference sequence). The length of the CDR3 is 10 residues. V lost 4 bases to trimming and J lost 12 bases, with 10 bases between them. TCRB transcripts that were expressed got sequenced, as all of the isolated RNA had been reverse transcribed. The repertoire was sequenced with immunoSEQ multiplex PCR; TCRdb's copy has only in-frame clones and lacks some. The sample carries about 360,000 clones, roughly 12% recorded once. The receptor was isolated from a man younger than 35 in good health. This sequence joins TRBV20-1 and TRBJ2-1; D is uncertain. Sequencing was done on a sample of naive CD4+ T cells from blood. The CDR3 reads CSATGPSQFF. The DNA for the CDR3 is TGCAGTGCTACAGGTCCTTCGCAGTTCTTC.